This T cell receptor beta chain emerged from a study of OX40 agonist ivuxolimab in advanced cancers. Across the whole study: Partial responses were recorded for three patients, including one with hepatocellular carcinoma and two with cutaneous melanoma.

Germline V gene lookup returns CDR1 SGHNT and CDR2 YYREEE (reference sequence). This CDR3 contains 15 residues. V lost 4 bases and J lost 5; bases outside the gene matches: 10. Only in-frame clones appear in the TCRdb table, and some are missing; sequencing was by immunoSEQ multiplex PCR. The table shows roughly 80,000 clones, with about 80% occurring only once. People who had autoimmune disease history or systemic immunosuppression were excluded. The source of this sequence is an adult with an advanced solid tumor such as melanoma, head and neck, liver or kidney cancer. The rearrangement uses TRBV5-4 and TRBJ2-3, with TRBD1 matching 7 bases. Sequences were derived from CD4+ or CD8+ T cells sorted from blood, sampled in a trial of the OX40 agonist ivuxolimab. The CDR3 DNA reads as TGTGCCAGCAGCCGGGTAGGGGGCGAGGGAGATACGCAGTATTTT. Translation: CASSRVGGEGDTQYF.